These T cell receptor beta chains were read from a single sample in a study of blood T cell repertoires in COVID-19. The repertoire was sequenced with immunoSEQ multiplex PCR; TCRdb's copy has only in-frame clones and lacks some. Of some 78,000 clones in the sample, approximately 89% are singletons; the top ten hold around 10%. The sample consisted of peripheral blood. These receptors came from a man between 65 and 85 years old with active or convalescent COVID-19. CDR3s include the opening cysteine and the closing phenylalanine or tryptophan. Fields, in order: J gene, V gene, clone size, D gene, CDR3 DNA, CDR3 protein. A D gene is named only where the DNA matches it firmly. Some rows have no size entry. The others give once, few or many, or a class for an expanded clone.

TRBJ2-3 | TRBV7-2 | NA | NA | TGTGCCAGCAGCAGAACTAGCTCGGGGGGCGGGGCAACAGATACGCAGTATTTT | CASSRTSSGGGATDTQYF
TRBJ2-7 | TRBV7-6 | NA | TRBD1 | TGTGCCAGCAGCTTAGCGGGGACAGGGAAGTTCATCTACTACGAGCAGTACTTC | CASSLAGTGKFIYYEQYF
TRBJ1-2 | TRBV28 | NA | NA | TGTGCCAGCAGTTCCCTTTCCAGGAATCAATATGGCTACACCTTC | CASSSLSRNQYGYTF
TRBJ1-2 | TRBV28 | NA | TRBD1 | TGTGCCAGCAGTAAATTACAGGGGACGTATTATGGCTACACCTTC | CASSKLQGTYYGYTF
TRBJ2-2 | TRBV4-1 | NA | TRBD1 | TGCGCCAGCAGCCAAGATCGGGGACAGGGGGCTGGCGGGGAGCTGTTTTTT | CASSQDRGQGAGGELFF
TRBJ2-1 | TRBV19 | NA | TRBD1 | TGTGCCAGTAGTAACTCGGACAGGGGGCTACCAACCTACAATGAGCAGTTCTTC | CASSNSDRGLPTYNEQFF
TRBJ1-5 | TRBV14 | NA | NA | TGTGCCAGCAGCCAAGATCCAAATCAGCCCCAGCATTTT | CASSQDPNQPQHF
TRBJ2-2 | TRBV12-2 | NA | NA | TGTGCAAGTCGCCGATTGGAGGGGGAGCTGTTTTTT | CASRRLEGELFF
TRBJ1-6 | TRBV6-2/TRBV6-3 | NA | NA | TGTGCCAGCAGTTCCCCCGGCGGGGGACGCTCACCCCTCCACTTT | CASSSPGGGRSPLHF
TRBJ2-1 | TRBV7-8 | few | NA | TGTGCCAGCAGCTTAAAGAGGCTTGGCTCCTACAATGAGCAGTTCTTC | CASSLKRLGSYNEQFF
TRBJ2-7 | TRBV5-1 | NA | NA | TGCGCCAGCAGCTTGACGGGAGCTCTGGACTACGAGCAGTACTTC | CASSLTGALDYEQYF
TRBJ2-1 | TRBV5-5 | NA | TRBD2 | TGTGCCAGCAGCACGCGGGGGGGCACTCAGGATGAGCAGTTCTTC | CASSTRGGTQDEQFF
TRBJ1-2 | TRBV10-1 | once | NA | TGCGCCAGCAGTCCCAAGGGGGACGTGCTTGGCTACACCTTC | CASSPKGDVLGYTF
TRBJ2-1 | TRBV7-8 | NA | TRBD2 | TGTGCCAGCAGCATCAGCGGGGGGATTTACAATGAGCAGTTCTTC | CASSISGGIYNEQFF
TRBJ1-6 | TRBV5-4 | once | TRBD1 | TGTGCCAGCAGCCACCGGGACAGGGGTTCCTTTTCACCCCTCCACTTT | CASSHRDRGSFSPLHF
TRBJ1-6 | TRBV18 | NA | TRBD1 | TGTGCCAGCTCACCTCAAGGGGGCTTCTTGAGTAATTCACCCCTCCACTTT | CASSPQGGFLSNSPLHF
TRBJ1-1 | TRBV6-2/TRBV6-3 | NA | NA | TGTGCCAGCAGTTACTCGCACCGGACTGAAGCTTTCTTT | CASSYSHRTEAFF
TRBJ1-6 | TRBV3-1/TRBV3-2 | few | TRBD1 | TGTGCCAGCAGCCAAGAACAGGGGAATTCACCCCTCCACTTT | CASSQEQGNSPLHF
TRBJ1-2 | TRBV30 | NA | NA | TGTGCCTGGAGTGTAACTGGCAGGGACTATGGCTACACCTTC | CAWSVTGRDYGYTF
TRBJ1-6 | TRBV5-4 | NA | NA | TGTGCCAGCAGCTTGGGCAGGGTCGGTTATAATTCACCCCTCCACTTT | CASSLGRVGYNSPLHF
TRBJ1-1 | TRBV10-3 | NA | TRBD1 | TGTGCCTCCAAGGCAGGGGGTAACACTGAAGCTTTCTTT | CASKAGGNTEAFF
TRBJ1-1 | TRBV19 | NA | NA | TGTGCCAGTAGTATAGATGGTGCGGGGCGAGCCGACACTGAAGCTTTCTTT | CASSIDGAGRADTEAFF
TRBJ1-2 | TRBV7-7 | NA | NA | TGTGCCAGCAGCTTAGCTCAGGGTACTAACTATGGCTACACCTTC | CASSLAQGTNYGYTF
TRBJ1-2 | TRBV6-6 | NA | TRBD1 | TGTGCCAGCAGCTTGGACAGGGGAAGCGATGGCTACACCTTC | CASSLDRGSDGYTF
TRBJ1-1 | TRBV5-1 | NA | NA | TGCGCCAGCAGCCGCGGGACCGAGAACACTGAAGCTTTCTTT | CASSRGTENTEAFF
TRBJ2-2 | TRBV4-3 | NA | NA | TGCGCCAGCAGCCCGGACGGGACGAACACCGGGGAGCTGTTTTTT | CASSPDGTNTGELFF
TRBJ2-2 | TRBV11-2 | NA | NA | TGTGCCAGCAGCTTCGACGGGTTTGGAGGGCATCAGGCCGGGGAGCTGTTTTTT | CASSFDGFGGHQAGELFF
TRBJ1-5 | TRBV23-1 | NA | NA | TGCGCCAGCAGTCTGGGACATAGGAATCAGCCCCAGCATTTT | CASSLGHRNQPQHF
TRBJ2-5 | TRBV9 | NA | TRBD2 | TGTGCCAGCAGCGAATCGGGGCGGGGGGTCCAAGAGACCCAGTACTTC | CASSESGRGVQETQYF
TRBJ1-4 | TRBV5-4 | once | NA | TGTGCCAGCAGCTTGAACCAGGGATTCAATGAAAAACTGTTTTTT | CASSLNQGFNEKLFF
TRBJ1-5 | TRBV6-5 | NA | NA | TGTGCCAGCAGTCCTTATAGCAATCAGCCCCAGCATTTT | CASSPYSNQPQHF
TRBJ2-3 | TRBV20-1 | NA | TRBD2 | TGCAGTGCTAGTGGGTTAGAGGCGGGGGGGCTCACAGATACGCAGTATTTT | CSASGLEAGGLTDTQYF
TRBJ1-1 | TRBV10-3 | NA | NA | TGTGCCATCAGTGGCGCACAGGGTCTGGGAACTGAAGCTTTCTTT | CAISGAQGLGTEAFF
TRBJ2-2 | TRBV19 | NA | NA | TGTGCCAGTAGTATAGAAGGGACACCCAACACCGGGGAGCTGTTTTTT | CASSIEGTPNTGELFF
TRBJ1-3 | TRBV5-1 | NA | TRBD1 | TGCGCCAGCAGCCAGGGACAGCAGAGCTCTGGAAACACCATATATTTT | CASSQGQQSSGNTIYF
TRBJ2-1 | TRBV29-1 | once | TRBD2 | TGCAGCGTCTCAGCGGGGTCCCTCTCCTACAATGAGCAGTTCTTC | CSVSAGSLSYNEQFF
TRBJ1-1 | TRBV7-2 | NA | NA | TGTGCCAGCAGCTCCAGGGGGAACACTGAAGCTTTCTTT | CASSSRGNTEAFF
TRBJ2-1 | TRBV4-1 | NA | NA | TGCGCCAGCAGCCAAAATGTGGCGGGGGCTTCCTACAATGAGCAGTTCTTC | CASSQNVAGASYNEQFF
TRBJ2-2 | TRBV7-3 | NA | NA | TGTGCCCCTACGCGGAGGGCGAAACGAGGCGGGGAGCTGTTTTTT | CAPTRRAKRGGELFF
TRBJ1-1 | TRBV7-5 | NA | NA | TGTGCCAGAAGCTTAGCCCGGGGAAGGCGGCATGGGGCTTTCTTT | CARSLARGRRHGAFF
TRBJ1-1 | TRBV5-1 | NA | TRBD1 | TGCGCCAGCAGAACAGGGGCGGCGAACACTGAAGCTTTCTTT | CASRTGAANTEAFF
TRBJ1-2 | TRBV30 | NA | NA | TGTGCCTGGAGTAGGTCGCGGTCTATGGCTGGCTACACCTTC | CAWSRSRSMAGYTF
TRBJ2-5 | TRBV5-1 | NA | NA | TGCGCCAGCAGTCCTCGGGGGAACCAAGAGACCCAGTACTTC | CASSPRGNQETQYF
TRBJ1-1 | TRBV29-1 | NA | NA | TGCAGCGTTGAAGGGCCGGACAGCCGCGGAACTGAAGCTTTCTTT | CSVEGPDSRGTEAFF
TRBJ1-2 | TRBV6-6 | once | TRBD1 | TGTGCCAGCAGCCGAACTCCCGGGACAGGGATAGTTAACTATGGCTACACCTTC | CASSRTPGTGIVNYGYTF
TRBJ1-5 | TRBV6-2/TRBV6-3 | NA | NA | TGTGCCAGCAGTTACTCTCCCGGGCAGCCCCAGCATTTT | CASSYSPGQPQHF
TRBJ2-5 | TRBV10-3 | once | TRBD2 | TGTGCCATCAGCACCCGGACTAGCGGGGGGGCCGGGGAGACCCAGTACTTC | CAISTRTSGGAGETQYF
TRBJ2-7 | TRBV6-5 | NA | TRBD1 | TGTGCCAGCAGTCTCACCGGGACAGAGACCTACGAGCAGTACTTC | CASSLTGTETYEQYF
TRBJ2-1 | TRBV9 | NA | TRBD1 | TGTGCCAGCAGCGGAGGAGGGACAGGGGTTAATGAGCAGTTCTTC | CASSGGGTGVNEQFF
TRBJ1-4 | TRBV7-6 | NA | NA | TGTGCCAGCAGCCCCCGGACTAATGAAAAACTGTTTTTT | CASSPRTNEKLFF
TRBJ1-6 | TRBV2 | NA | TRBD1 | TGTGCCAGCAGTGTGGACAGGGTGGGATCACCCCTCCACTTT | CASSVDRVGSPLHF
TRBJ2-4 | TRBV9 | few | TRBD2 | TGTGCCAGCAGCGTAGGAATCGGGGGGGTGCCTCTAGCCAAAAACATTCAGTACTTC | CASSVGIGGVPLAKNIQYF
TRBJ1-1 | TRBV9 | once | TRBD1 | TGTGCCAGCAGTCGTAACACAGGGGATACTGAAGCTTTCTTT | CASSRNTGDTEAFF